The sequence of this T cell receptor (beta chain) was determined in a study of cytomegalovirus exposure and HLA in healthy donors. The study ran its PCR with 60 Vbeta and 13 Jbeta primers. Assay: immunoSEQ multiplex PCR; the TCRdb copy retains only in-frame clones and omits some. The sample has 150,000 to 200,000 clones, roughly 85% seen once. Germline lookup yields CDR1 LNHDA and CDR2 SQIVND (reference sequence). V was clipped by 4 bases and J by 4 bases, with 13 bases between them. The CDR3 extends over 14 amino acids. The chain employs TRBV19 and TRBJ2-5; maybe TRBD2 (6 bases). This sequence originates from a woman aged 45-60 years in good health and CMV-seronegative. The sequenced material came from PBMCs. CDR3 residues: CASSNNGGSETQYF. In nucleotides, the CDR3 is TGTGCCAGTAGTAATAACGGGGGTTCAGAGACCCAGTACTTC.